This TCR beta chain emerged from a study of glioma-infiltrating T cells. Study conclusions and caveats: Very few CDR3 sequences were shared between tissue and blood. Tissue-blood divergence was below expectation in non-neoplastic patients, above in gliomas.

This clonotype has at least ten counts. Its antigen is as yet unknown. Trimming stripped 4 bases from V and 2 bases from J, with 9 bases between. This CDR3 has 14 residues. TCR alpha and beta CDR3 regions were amplified from RNA using iRepertoire nested multiplex PCR. Input was 100-400 ng of tissue mRNA or PBMC total RNA. TCRdb reanalysed the multiplex PCR reads using MiXCR and keeps one entry per CDR3 protein. In the table there are over 100,000 distinct CDR3 sequences, about 25% of which are singletons. The receptor comes from a human donor with low-grade glioma or glioblastoma, undergoing nonglioma brain surgery, or in good health (not recorded which). The gene calls are TRBV12-3 or TRBV12-4 and TRBJ1-3; possibly TRBD1 for D (5 bases). The sequenced material came from glioma tissue, nonneoplastic brain tissue, or PBMCs (not recorded which). CDR3 loop: CASSYQGAGNTIYF. Written as DNA, the CDR3 is TGTGCCAGCAGTTACCAGGGAGCTGGAAACACCATATATTTT.